The 5 T cell receptor beta chains presented below share a single source sample, sequenced in a study of T cell repertoires in cytomegalovirus infection. Their recognized antigens are unknown. TCRdb used MiXCR to reprocess the reads, holding one entry per CDR3 protein. The sample has about 770,000 distinct CDR3 sequences, 29% seen once. The starting material was cultured CD8+ T cells from PBMCs, obtained from culture after CMV antigen stimulation. These receptors were collected from a human donor in good health (CMV status not recorded). Some clones in this sample may be carry-over from other donors' samples.

The chain links TRBV5-1 to TRBJ2-7; weak D call: TRBD2 (6 bases). CDR1 is SGHRS and CDR2 is YFSETQ in the germline V gene. The V end lost 2 bases, the J end lost 2 bases, and 17 bases lay between the germline ends. The CDR3 covers 16 residues. This CDR3 reads CASSLGRRTPTYEQYF. DNA for the CDR3: TGCGCCAGCAGCTTAGGGAGGCGGACTCCCACCTACGAGCAGTACTTC.

This chain links TRBV19 with TRBJ2-2, with D possibly being TRBD2 (7 bases). CDR3 size: 15 residues. CDR1 and CDR2 (germline): LNHDA, SQIVND (reference sequence). Trimming left V 7 bases short and J 4 bases short, with 16 bases between. The DNA of the CDR3 is TGTGCCAGTACCCCGGGGGCGGGGGTCACCGGGGAGCTGTTTTTT. This gives the protein CASTPGAGVTGELFF.

This clonotype was seen a few times. The J gene is TRBJ2-7, the V gene TRBV10-3, with 7 bases aligning to TRBD1. V dropped 10 bases and J dropped 4; count of bases not matched to a gene: 13. From germline, CDR1 is ENHRY and CDR2 SYGVKD. The CDR3 runs to 14 residues. CDR3: CATVTPGQPYEQYF. The CDR3 DNA sequence: TGTGCCACCGTCACTCCGGGACAGCCTTACGAGCAGTACTTC.

Notes on this clonotype: At one boundary the junction diverges from the germline segment, which might be a read error. In DNA, the CDR3 is TGTGCCACGTCATTGGACACGGAAGCTTTCTTT. Residues: CATSLDTEAFF. This chain uses TRBV6-5 with TRBJ1-1; tentative D call: TRBD1 (5 bases). The V gene's germline CDR1 is MNHEY and CDR2 SVGAGI. The CDR3 is 11 residues long.

The rearrangement joins TRBV9 to TRBJ2-2, with TRBD2 identical over 7 bases. Losses at the gene ends were 5 bases for V and 5 bases for J; bases not matched to a gene: 3. In germline, CDR1 is SGDLS, CDR2 YYNGEE. This CDR3 region has 13 residues. CDR3 residues: CASRKAGTGELFF. CDR3 coding DNA: TGTGCCAGCAGAAAAGCGGGGACCGGGGAGCTGTTTTTT.